Each of the 9 T cell receptor beta chains below was sequenced from the same sample in a study of CD8 T cells in ankylosing spondylitis. The study's findings and limits: Within ankylosing spondylitis blood, a TCR beta motif made up of eight highly homologous variants appeared to be characteristic.

TCRdb itself ran the 5' RACE reads through MiXCR, one entry per CDR3 protein. The table records hundreds of thousands of distinct CDR3 sequences, about 10% of them present only once. Antigens of these TCRs are unknown. The sample was blood, either unsorted or a sorted T cell fraction (not recorded which). The receptors were sampled from a male donor with ankylosing spondylitis.

The genes are TRBV12-3 or TRBV12-4 and TRBJ1-6; a weak D match, TRBD1 (6 bases). This CDR3 spans 14 amino acids. Trimming took 5 bases from V and 4 from J, leaving 9 bases between them. The CDR3 reads CASSVQGYNSPLHF. The CDR3 nucleotides read TGTGCCAGCAGTGTACAGGGTTATAATTCACCCCTCCACTTT.

This clonotype was seen ten or more times. The DNA for the CDR3 is TGCAGTGCTAGAGACCCCCTGTCTGATACGCAGTATTTT. It translates to CSARDPLSDTQYF. This chain links TRBV20-1 with TRBJ2-3; no clear D. CDR1 and CDR2 (germline): DFQATT, SNEGSKA (reference sequence). The CDR3 extends over 13 amino acids. Trimming took 0 bases from V and 6 from J, leaving 10 bases between them.

J is TRBJ2-2 and V is TRBV20-1; no clear D gene. The CDR3 has 14 residues. Germline CDR1 reads DFQATT; CDR2 reads SNEGSKA (reference sequence). V was shortened by 3 bases and J by 1 base, with 9 bases between the two germline ends. The CDR3 region is CSASSRENTGELFF. CDR3 sequence (DNA): TGCAGTGCTAGTAGCAGAGAGAACACCGGGGAGCTGTTTTTT.

The gene calls are TRBV20-1 and TRBJ1-3; tentative D call: TRBD1 (6 bases). From germline, CDR1 is DFQATT and CDR2 SNEGSKA (reference sequence). V dropped 6 bases and J dropped 11 bases, with 23 bases sitting between them. This CDR3 has 14 amino acids. The CDR3 nucleotides read TGCAGTGCACTCCGGGACACGGTCGGGGGGTCCATATATTTT. This sequence encodes CSALRDTVGGSIYF.

This chain joins TRBV20-1 and TRBJ1-5; possible D gene TRBD1, 5 bases. V was pared by 1 base and J by 3 bases, with 16 bases between. CDR3 length: 16 residues. The germline V gene encodes CDR1 DFQATT and CDR2 SNEGSKA (reference sequence). CDR3 sequence: CSARAYGGQVNQPQHF. In DNA, the CDR3 is TGCAGTGCTAGAGCCTACGGAGGACAAGTCAATCAGCCCCAGCATTTT.

This clonotype has just a few counts. The V call is TRBV5-1, the J call TRBJ2-5, with 7 positions matching TRBD1. J lost 2 bases, V lost 0 bases, and 1 base had no gene match. This CDR3 comprises 14 residues. In germline, CDR1 is SGHRS, CDR2 YFSETQ. The CDR3 DNA is TGCGCCAGCAGCTTGGCACAGGGGCAAGAGACCCAGTACTTC. Residues: CASSLAQGQETQYF.

The J gene is TRBJ2-7, the V gene TRBV23-1, with 9 bases matching TRBD1. TRBV23-1 is designated an ORF whose function remains uncertain. J gave up 5 bases and V 3 bases, and 8 bases lay outside the gene matches. The CDR3 is made up of 15 amino acids. DNA of the CDR3: TGCGCCAGCAGTCACCAAGGACAGGGGAGGGACGAGCAGTACTTC. Encoded protein: CASSHQGQGRDEQYF.

In its sample, this clonotype was seen a few times. This chain connects TRBV7-2 to TRBJ1-4; D is uncertain. The germline CDR1 and CDR2 sequences are SGHTA and FQGNSA. CDR3 length: 16 amino acids. V was clipped by 4 bases and J by 5 bases, with 17 bases between them. In DNA form, the CDR3 reads TGTGCCAGCAGCTCCACCCCCCTGGGGTTGAATGAAAAACTGTTTTTT. This translates into CASSSTPLGLNEKLFF.

This chain links TRBV2 with TRBJ2-2; D may be TRBD1 (6 bases). Trimming removed 7 bases from V and 7 bases from J, with 13 bases in between. This CDR3 has 13 amino acids. The germline CDR1 and CDR2 sequences are SNHLY and FYNNEI. In DNA, the CDR3 is TGTGCCAGCACCGCTACAGGGTTCGGGGAGCTGTTTTTT. It yields the protein CASTATGFGELFF.